The T cell receptor beta chain under discussion was sequenced for a study of cytomegalovirus exposure and HLA in healthy donors. Study-wide results and caveats: Analysis was performed later, and it showed HLA-associated TCR beta chains to be more clonally expanded than equally common others. Some public TCRs appeared in many individuals, while most sequences were rare.

Of note for this clone: Its antigen remains unidentified.

Germline assignment: CDR1 LNHDA and CDR2 SQIVND (reference sequence). The CDR3 has 15 residues. Trimming at V came to 5 bases and at J to 2 bases, leaving 7 bases not matched to a gene. PCR involved 60 Vbeta and 13 Jbeta primers. The data were produced by immunoSEQ multiplex PCR, yet TCRdb's version contains in-frame clones alone and is incomplete. The sample lists some 150,000 clones, about four fifths seen once, with about 1.5% in the top ten. V is TRBV19 and J is TRBJ2-7; 9 bases match TRBD1. The sequencing input was PBMCs. The source is a male donor in good health and CMV-seronegative. The CDR3 sequence is CASSPTGGAAYEQYF. CDR3 nucleotides: TGTGCCAGTAGTCCCACAGGGGGCGCAGCCTACGAGCAGTACTTC.